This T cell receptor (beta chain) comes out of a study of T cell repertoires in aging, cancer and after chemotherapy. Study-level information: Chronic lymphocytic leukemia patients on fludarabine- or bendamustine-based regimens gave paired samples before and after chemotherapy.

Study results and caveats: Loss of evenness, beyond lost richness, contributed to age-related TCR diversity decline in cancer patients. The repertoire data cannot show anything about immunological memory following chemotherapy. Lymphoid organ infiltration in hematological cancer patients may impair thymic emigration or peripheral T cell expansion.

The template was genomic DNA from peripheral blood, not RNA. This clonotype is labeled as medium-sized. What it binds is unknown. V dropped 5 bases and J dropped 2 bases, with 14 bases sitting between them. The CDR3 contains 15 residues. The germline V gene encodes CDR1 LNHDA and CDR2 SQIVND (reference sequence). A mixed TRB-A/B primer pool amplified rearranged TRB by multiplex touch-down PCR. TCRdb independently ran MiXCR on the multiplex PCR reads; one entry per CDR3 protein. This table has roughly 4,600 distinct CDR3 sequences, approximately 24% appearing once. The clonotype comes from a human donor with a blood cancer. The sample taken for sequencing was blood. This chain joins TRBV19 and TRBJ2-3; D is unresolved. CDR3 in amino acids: CASSLDPRATDTQYF. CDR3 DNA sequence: TGTGCCAGTAGTCTCGACCCTCGGGCCACAGATACGCAGTATTTT.